This record concerns one TCR beta chain sequence. This clonotype has a count of ten or more. Its antigen is not yet known. No base quality information exists; no much larger clone differs at one position. The sample is drawn from a study of neurological immune-mediated disorders (dated by TCRdb to the late 2010s). Background for the entire study: Among the 35 or so multiple sclerosis patients, about 31 had relapsing-remitting MS and 3 had secondary progressive MS. Of the approximately 65 subjects in the cohort, some 15 were HAM/TSP patients, approximately 35 were multiple sclerosis patients, and some 20 were healthy controls. The 90 to 120 TCR-beta libraries covered PBMC samples along with longitudinal samples, technical triplicates, and paired sorted CD4+ and CD8+ T-cell subsets. The study compared peripheral blood TCR-beta repertoires of HTLV-I-associated myelopathy (HAM/TSP) patients, multiple sclerosis patients and healthy controls using UMI-based sequencing. Broader findings and caveats from the paper: Repertoires from 18 of 34 MS patients were grouped by phylogenetic analysis into a cluster of related CDR3 sequences, suggesting a possible repertoire-level signature. No identical CDR3 amino acid sequences were shared among expanded clones across subjects, suggesting private TCR-beta repertoires in all groups. TCR clonal expansion was highest in HAM/TSP patients and lowest in MS patients, with MS patients falling below even healthy controls. No clinical or MRI features were associated with the MS cluster, and the authors said that larger cohorts are needed.

For the unsorted PBMC libraries, 2 million PBMCs were stored in RNAlater at -80 degrees C until RNA extraction and were used to generate the libraries. The multiple sclerosis patients were enrolled in a US clinical protocol that used magnetic resonance imaging to evaluate disease progression. Peripheral blood was subjected to Ficoll-Hypaque density gradient centrifugation to isolate PBMCs, which were then cryopreserved in liquid nitrogen. cDNA was synthesized by template-switch 5'RACE using a primer with a 10-nucleotide random unique molecular identifier that tagged each TCR transcript. Every sequencing run covered 15-18 subjects and yielded more than 170 million TCR-beta sequences. Total RNA was extracted with the RNeasy kit. The KAPA Real-time Library Amplification kit was used to amplify TCR-beta VDJ regions with primers targeting the TCR constant region and the 5'RACE anchor. Sample indexes and Illumina adaptors were added in a first PCR, after which library yield was increased in a second PCR. The roughly 650 bp TCR product was size-selected on a 2% E-gel SizeSelection system after Ampure bead purification. Library quality was checked on a Bioanalyzer, concentration was measured with Qubit, and libraries were quantified with the Kapa Library Quantification kit before pooling. An Illumina HiSeq 2500 was used to sequence the libraries paired-end at 2 x 150 bp. To increase sequence diversity, roughly 25-31% phiX was spiked into each library pool. As for how the authors treated the data: Quality-filtered reads were processed with the UMI-based MiGEC pipeline, which removed over 75% of raw TCR sequences during error correction. IMGT germline references were used for alignment of VDJ genes, and clonotypes were defined by a unique CDR3 amino acid sequence together with V-J genes. Clonal expansion, Shannon diversity and CDR3 relatedness (CalcPairwiseDistances, ClusterSamples) were evaluated with VDJtools, and phylogenetic trees were built with CLCbio workbench. Clones with at least 8 unique UMIs were defined as expanded, with this threshold being based on coefficient-of-variation modelling across technical triplicates. The public reads were run again by TCRdb, first through fastp at Q25 and then through MiXCR, and only productive beta chains were kept. Each CDR3 protein appears once, grouped with its most common genes and DNA. What appears here as the V and J calls and clone size reflects TCRdb's work, not the paper's. Present in this sample are around 130,000 distinct CDR3 sequences, roughly 3.1% of which were seen just once. In total, the top ten clones hold around 1.4% of the sample.

What was sequenced was PBMCs. The receptor was isolated from a woman in her thirties with multiple sclerosis.

The DNA reads TGTGCCAGCAGACGGACAGGGGGCGTTGAAAAACTGTTTTTT. It translates to CASRRTGGVEKLFF. Recombination linked TRBV27 to TRBJ1-4; 11 bases in between match TRBD1. Unmatched junction bases come to 4, with V trimmed by 6 bases and J by 7 bases. The CDR3 starts with the cysteine, ends with the phenylalanine, and has 14 residues. The read is trimmed to its CDR3 DNA, 42 bases read in frame from base 1. Sequences MNHEY (CDR1) and SMNVEV (CDR2) are obtained from the germline V gene (reference sequence). The reference TRBV27 and TRBJ1-4 proteins fill in what lies around the CDR3, so the full variable domain reads EAQVTQNPRYLITVTGKKLTVTCSQNMNHEYMSWYRQDPGLGLRQIYYSMNVEVTDKGDVPEGYKVSRKEKRNFPLILESPSPNQTSLYFCASRRTGGVEKLFFGSGTQLSVL.